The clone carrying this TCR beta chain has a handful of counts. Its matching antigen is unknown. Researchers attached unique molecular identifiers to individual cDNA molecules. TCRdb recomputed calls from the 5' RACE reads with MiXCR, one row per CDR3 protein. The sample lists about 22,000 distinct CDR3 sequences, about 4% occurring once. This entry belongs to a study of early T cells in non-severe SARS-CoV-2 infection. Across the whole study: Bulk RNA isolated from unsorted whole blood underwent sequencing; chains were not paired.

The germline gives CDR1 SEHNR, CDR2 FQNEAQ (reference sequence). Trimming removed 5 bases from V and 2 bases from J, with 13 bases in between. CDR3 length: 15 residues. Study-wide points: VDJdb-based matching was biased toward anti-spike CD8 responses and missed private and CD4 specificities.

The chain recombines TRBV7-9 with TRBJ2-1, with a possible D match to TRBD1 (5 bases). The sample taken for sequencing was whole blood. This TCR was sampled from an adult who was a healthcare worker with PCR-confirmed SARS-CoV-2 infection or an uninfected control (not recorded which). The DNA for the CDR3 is TGTGCCAGCAGCCGCCGGACACCTCCCTACAATGAGCAGTTCTTC. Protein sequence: CASSRRTPPYNEQFF. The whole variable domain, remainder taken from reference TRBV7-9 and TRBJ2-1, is DTGVSQNPRHKITKRGQNVTFRCDPISEHNRLYWYRQTLGQGPEFLTYFQNEAQLEKSRLLSDRFSAERPKGSFSTLEIQRTEQGDSAMYLCASSRRTPPYNEQFFGPGTRLTVL.